This T cell receptor beta chain is drawn from a study of T cell responses to AZD1222 COVID-19 vaccine. Study information: Researchers grouped second doses given at about 4 or about 12 weeks into one pool.

CDR3 size: 13 residues. V dropped 0 bases and J dropped 9 bases, with 9 bases sitting between them. Germline-derived CDR1 and CDR2 are LNHDA and SQIVND (reference sequence). Points from the study as a whole: Two AZD1222 doses significantly raised spike-specific TCR breadth and depth over controls.

Sequencing was performed with immunoSEQ multiplex PCR; in TCRdb, only in-frame clones are kept and a portion is missing. In the table there are 150,000 to 200,000 clones, around 90% of which are singletons. As for this clone: Its antigen remains unidentified.

The starting material was peripheral blood, obtained on day 0 of AZD1222 vaccination. This receptor was identified in an adult in good health. This rearrangement joins TRBV19 to TRBJ2-1; maybe TRBD2 (5 bases). The CDR3 sequence is CASSIDLAPEQFF. CDR3 sequence (DNA): TGTGCCAGTAGTATAGATCTAGCACCTGAGCAGTTCTTC.